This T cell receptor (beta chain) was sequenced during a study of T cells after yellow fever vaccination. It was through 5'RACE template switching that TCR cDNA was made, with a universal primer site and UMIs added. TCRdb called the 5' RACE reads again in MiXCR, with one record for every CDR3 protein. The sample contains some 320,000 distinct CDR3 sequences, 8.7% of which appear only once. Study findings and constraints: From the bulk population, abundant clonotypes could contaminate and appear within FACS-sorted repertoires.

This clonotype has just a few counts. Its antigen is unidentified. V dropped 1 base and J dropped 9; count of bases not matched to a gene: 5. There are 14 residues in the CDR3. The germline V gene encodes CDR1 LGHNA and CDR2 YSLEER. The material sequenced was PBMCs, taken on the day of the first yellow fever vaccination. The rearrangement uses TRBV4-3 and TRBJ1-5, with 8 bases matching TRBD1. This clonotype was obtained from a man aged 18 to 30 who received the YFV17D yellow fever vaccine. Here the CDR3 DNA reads TGCGCCAGCAGCCAAGGCCAGGGGGCTTGGCCCCAGCATTTT. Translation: CASSQGQGAWPQHF.